What follows describes a single T cell receptor beta chain. This specimen belongs to a study of control samples from healthy donors and cancer patients. With 8 bases removed from V and 9 bases from J, the gap between germline ends came to 35 bases. CDR1 and CDR2 from the germline V gene are MDHEN and SYDVKM. CDR3 length equals 18 residues. Sequenced by immunoSEQ multiplex PCR; TCRdb stores in-frame clones only, minus some. The sample lists some 120,000 clones, over 75% occurring once. Sample: blood. The receptor was derived from a man in his sixties in good health. The rearrangement uses TRBV28 and TRBJ2-7; a possible D gene is TRBD2 (5 bases). This CDR3 reads CASPFVRGGRLVPLGQYF. Written as DNA, the CDR3 is TGTGCCAGCCCCTTTGTCCGGGGTGGACGGTTGGTTCCCCTGGGGCAGTACTTC.